This record covers a single TCR beta chain. In Seattle, patients joined the study during active infection and were tracked longitudinally. The CDR3 length is 14 residues. V lost 8 bases to trimming and J lost 7 bases, with 18 bases between them. Looked up from germline, CDR1 is MDHEN and CDR2 is SYDVKM. Source study methods: Amplification of reference gene primers provided the estimated nucleated cell counts. Clones were read by immunoSEQ multiplex PCR, and TCRdb kept only the in-frame ones, dropping some. The V and J calls and the clone size are those of that table, but D and trimming were determined from the DNA. The sample lists about 150,000 clones, roughly 84% occurring once. This record belongs to a study of blood T cell repertoires in COVID-19. Study-level information: The United States, Italy and Spain supplied acute and convalescent COVID-19 samples.

The chain combines TRBV28 with TRBJ1-5; D is perhaps TRBD1 (5 bases). Sequenced input: peripheral blood. This receptor was obtained from a man aged 25-45 years with COVID-19, enrolled during active disease. CDR3 loop: CASGEGASWQPQHF. The DNA of the CDR3 is TGTGCCAGCGGAGAAGGGGCTTCGTGGCAGCCCCAGCATTTT.